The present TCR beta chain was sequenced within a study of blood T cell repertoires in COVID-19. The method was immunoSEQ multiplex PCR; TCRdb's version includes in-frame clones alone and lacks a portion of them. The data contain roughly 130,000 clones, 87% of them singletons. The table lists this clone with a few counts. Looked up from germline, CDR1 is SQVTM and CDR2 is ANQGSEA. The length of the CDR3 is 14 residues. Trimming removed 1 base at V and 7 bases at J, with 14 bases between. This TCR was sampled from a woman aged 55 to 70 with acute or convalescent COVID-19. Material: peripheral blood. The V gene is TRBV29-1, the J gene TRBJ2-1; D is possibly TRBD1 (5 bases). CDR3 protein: CSVEGPGLRNEQFF. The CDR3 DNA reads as TGCAGCGTTGAAGGGCCAGGGTTGAGGAATGAGCAGTTCTTC.